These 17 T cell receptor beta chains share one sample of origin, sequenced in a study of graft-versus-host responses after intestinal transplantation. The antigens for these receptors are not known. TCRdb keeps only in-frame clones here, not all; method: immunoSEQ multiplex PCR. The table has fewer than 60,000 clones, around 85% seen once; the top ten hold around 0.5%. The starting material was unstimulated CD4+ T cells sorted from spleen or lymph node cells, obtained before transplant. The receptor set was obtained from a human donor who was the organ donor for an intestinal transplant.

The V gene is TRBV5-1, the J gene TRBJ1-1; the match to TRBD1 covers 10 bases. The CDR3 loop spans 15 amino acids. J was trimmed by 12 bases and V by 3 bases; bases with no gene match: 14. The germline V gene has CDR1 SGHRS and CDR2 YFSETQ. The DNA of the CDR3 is TGCGCCAGCAGCTCCCCTCTTACGGGACAGGGGAGGCCTTTCTTT. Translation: CASSSPLTGQGRPFF.

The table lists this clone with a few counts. The CDR3 nucleotides are TGTGCCAGCAGCGGTGGGACTAGCGGCCACAAGGGGTATTTT. Amino acid sequence: CASSGGTSGHKGYF. The chain has TRBV9 and TRBJ2-3; 11 nucleotides line up with TRBD2. The junction had 11 bases not matched to a gene; V was cut back by 3 bases and J by 14 bases. Germline V gene sequence: CDR1 SGDLS, CDR2 YYNGEE. The CDR3 runs to 14 residues.

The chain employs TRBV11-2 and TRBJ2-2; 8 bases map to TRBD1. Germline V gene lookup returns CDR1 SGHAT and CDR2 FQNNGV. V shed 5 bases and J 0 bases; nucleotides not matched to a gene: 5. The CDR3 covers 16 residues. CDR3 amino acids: CASSASQGANTGELFF. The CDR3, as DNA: TGTGCCAGCAGCGCCTCACAGGGGGCGAACACCGGGGAGCTGTTTTTT.

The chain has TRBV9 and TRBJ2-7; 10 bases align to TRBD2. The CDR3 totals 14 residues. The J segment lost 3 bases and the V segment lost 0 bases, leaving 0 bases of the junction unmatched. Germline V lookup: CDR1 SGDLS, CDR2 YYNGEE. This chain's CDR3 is CASSVGTSGYEQYF. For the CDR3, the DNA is TGTGCCAGCAGCGTAGGGACTAGCGGCTACGAGCAGTACTTC.

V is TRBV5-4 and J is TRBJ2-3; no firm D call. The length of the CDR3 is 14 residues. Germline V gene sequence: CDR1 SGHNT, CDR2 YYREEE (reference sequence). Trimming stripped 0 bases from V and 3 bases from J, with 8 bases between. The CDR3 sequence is CASSLASQTDTQYF. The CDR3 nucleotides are TGTGCCAGCAGCTTGGCAAGTCAGACAGATACGCAGTATTTT.

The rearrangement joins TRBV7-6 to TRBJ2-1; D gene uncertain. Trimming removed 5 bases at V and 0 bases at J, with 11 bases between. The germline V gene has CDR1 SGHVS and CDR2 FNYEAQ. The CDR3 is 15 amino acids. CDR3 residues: CASSPTASSYNEQFF. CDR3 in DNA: TGTGCCAGCAGCCCAACCGCTAGCTCCTACAATGAGCAGTTCTTC.

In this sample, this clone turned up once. CDR3 DNA: TGTGCCAGCAGCTTGGCGGGAGAGCAGTACTTC. As protein: CASSLAGEQYF. This sequence joins TRBV5-4 and TRBJ2-7, with D perhaps matching TRBD2 (5 bases). This CDR3 has 11 amino acids. Trimming removed 0 bases from V and 7 bases from J, with 5 bases in between. Looked up from germline, CDR1 is SGHNT and CDR2 is YYREEE (reference sequence).

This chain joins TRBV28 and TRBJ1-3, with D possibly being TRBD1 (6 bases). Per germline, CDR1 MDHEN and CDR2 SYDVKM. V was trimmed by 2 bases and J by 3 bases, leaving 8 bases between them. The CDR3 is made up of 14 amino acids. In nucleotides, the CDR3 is TGTGCCAGCAGTTTAGCCAGGGGTGGAAACACCATATATTTT. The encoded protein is CASSLARGGNTIYF.

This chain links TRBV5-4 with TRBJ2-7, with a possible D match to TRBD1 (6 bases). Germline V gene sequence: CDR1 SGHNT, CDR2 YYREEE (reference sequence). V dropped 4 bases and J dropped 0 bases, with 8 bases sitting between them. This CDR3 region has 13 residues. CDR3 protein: CASSRDNSYEQYF. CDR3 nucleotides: TGTGCCAGCAGCCGGGACAACTCCTACGAGCAGTACTTC.

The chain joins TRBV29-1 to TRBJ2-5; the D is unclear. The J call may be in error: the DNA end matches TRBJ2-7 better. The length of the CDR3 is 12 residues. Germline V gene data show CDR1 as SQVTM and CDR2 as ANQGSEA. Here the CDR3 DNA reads TGCAGCGTTGTTGGCCAGTCCTACGAGCAGTACTTC. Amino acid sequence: CSVVGQSYEQYF.

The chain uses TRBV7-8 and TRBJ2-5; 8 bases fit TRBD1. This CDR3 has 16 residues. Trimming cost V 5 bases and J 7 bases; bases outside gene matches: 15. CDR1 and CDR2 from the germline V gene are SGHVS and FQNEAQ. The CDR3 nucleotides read TGTGCCAGCAGCACCCGGGACAGGACCCAAGAGGGGACCCAGTACTTC. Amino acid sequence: CASSTRDRTQEGTQYF.

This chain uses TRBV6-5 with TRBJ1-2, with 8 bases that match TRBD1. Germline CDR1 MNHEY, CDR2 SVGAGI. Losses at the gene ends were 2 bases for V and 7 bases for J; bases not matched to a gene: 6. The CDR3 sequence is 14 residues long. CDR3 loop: CASSYVTGGLGYTF. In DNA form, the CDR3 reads TGTGCCAGCAGTTACGTCACAGGGGGTCTTGGCTACACCTTC.

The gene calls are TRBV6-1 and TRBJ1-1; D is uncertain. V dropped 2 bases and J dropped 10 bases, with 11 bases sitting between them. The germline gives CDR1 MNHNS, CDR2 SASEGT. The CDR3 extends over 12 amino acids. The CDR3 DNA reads TGTGCCAGCAGTGAATCTCGGGTGGGAGCTTTCTTT. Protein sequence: CASSESRVGAFF.

This chain's CDR3 is CASSRVPLDNEQFF. The DNA of the CDR3 is TGTGCCAGCAGCCGTGTGCCCCTAGACAATGAGCAGTTCTTC. The rearrangement uses TRBV11-2 and TRBJ2-1; D is uncertain. CDR1 and CDR2 from the germline V gene are SGHAT and FQNNGV. This CDR3 region has 14 residues. Trimming took off 5 bases at V and 5 bases at J, with 13 bases between the two ends.

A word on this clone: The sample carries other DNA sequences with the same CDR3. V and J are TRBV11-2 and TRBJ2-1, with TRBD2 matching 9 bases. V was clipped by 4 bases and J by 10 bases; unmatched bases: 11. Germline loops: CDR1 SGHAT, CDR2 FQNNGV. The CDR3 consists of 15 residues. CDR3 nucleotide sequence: TGTGCCAGCAGCTCCCTCGGCGGGAGGGCCCCCGAGCAGTTCTTC. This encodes CASSSLGGRAPEQFF.

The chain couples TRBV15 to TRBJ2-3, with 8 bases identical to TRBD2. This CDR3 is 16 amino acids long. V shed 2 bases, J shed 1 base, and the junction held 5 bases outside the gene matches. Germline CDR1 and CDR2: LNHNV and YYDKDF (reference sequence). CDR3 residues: CATSRQAGAGTDTQYF. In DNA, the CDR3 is TGTGCCACCAGCAGACAAGCGGGAGCCGGCACAGATACGCAGTATTTT.

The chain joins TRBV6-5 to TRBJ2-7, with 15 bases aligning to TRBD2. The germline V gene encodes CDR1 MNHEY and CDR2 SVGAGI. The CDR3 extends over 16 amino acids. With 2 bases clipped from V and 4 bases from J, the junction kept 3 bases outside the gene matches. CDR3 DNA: TGTGCCAGCAGTTACCGGACTAGCGGGGGGGAATACGAGCAGTACTTC. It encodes CASSYRTSGGEYEQYF.